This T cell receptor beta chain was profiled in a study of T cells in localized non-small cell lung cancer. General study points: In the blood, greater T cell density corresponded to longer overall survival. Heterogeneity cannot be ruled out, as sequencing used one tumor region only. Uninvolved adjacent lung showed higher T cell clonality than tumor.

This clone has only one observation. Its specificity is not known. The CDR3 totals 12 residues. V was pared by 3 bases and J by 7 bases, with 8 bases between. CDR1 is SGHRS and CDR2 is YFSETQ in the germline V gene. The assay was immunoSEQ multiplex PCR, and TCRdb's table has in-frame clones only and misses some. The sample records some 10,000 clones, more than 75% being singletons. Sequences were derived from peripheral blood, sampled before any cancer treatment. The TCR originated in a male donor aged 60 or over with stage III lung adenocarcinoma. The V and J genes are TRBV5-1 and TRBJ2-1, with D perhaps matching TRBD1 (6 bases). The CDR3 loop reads CASSYGQNEQFF. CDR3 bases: TGCGCCAGCAGCTACGGACAGAATGAGCAGTTCTTC.